Below, one T cell receptor beta chain is given with its context. Its target is not known. This record belongs to a study of T cell responses to AZD1222 COVID-19 vaccine. TCRdb's copy holds only in-frame clones and misses some; the assay was immunoSEQ multiplex PCR. The data show 100,000 or so clones, roughly 90% seen once. Study results and limitations: Most donors were white British, females outnumbered males, and clonal diversity was possibly underestimated.

This sequence originates from an adult who received the AZD1222 COVID-19 vaccine. Sequences were derived from peripheral blood, sampled 28 days after the second AZD1222 dose.

The CDR3 protein is CASSPLQGSEKLFF. CDR3 DNA sequence: TGTGCCAGCTCACCACTCCAGGGGAGTGAAAAACTGTTTTTT. The chain links TRBV18 to TRBJ1-4, with D possibly TRBD1 on 6 matching bases. There are 14 residues in the CDR3. The germline CDR1 and CDR2 sequences are KGHSH and LQKENI. The V end lost 1 base, the J end lost 7 bases, and 10 bases lay between the germline ends.